Each of the 30 T cell receptor beta chains below was sequenced from the same sample in a study of persistence of HIV-infected CD4 T cells. For these TCRs, the target antigens are not known. The libraries were made with immunoSEQ version 4 in survey mode. This table comes from immunoSEQ multiplex PCR, and its TCRdb copy is limited to in-frame clones, with some not included. The profile shows over 15,000 clones, 65% of them singletons. Overlapping HIV-1 Gag 15-mer peptides at 0.8 to 1 ug per peptide per mL were used. CD4+ T cells upregulating both CD40 ligand and CD69 were sorted as responding cells. The sequenced sample was CD4+ T cells sorted from PBMCs after roughly 17-hour stimulation, obtained from a patient who received antiretroviral therapy. The receptors derive from an adult woman with HIV who was CMV-seropositive.

V gene TRBV5-1 combines with J gene TRBJ1-4; no firm D call. The germline V gene encodes CDR1 SGHRS and CDR2 YFSETQ. V lost 0 bases to trimming and J lost 14 bases, with 14 bases between them. This CDR3 is 13 amino acids long. CDR3 coding DNA: TGCGCCAGCAGCTTGGAGCCAGGCCAGAGGCTGTTTTTT. Protein: CASSLEPGQRLFF.

The CDR3 loop is CASSLRRESTIYF. CDR3 nucleotide sequence: TGTGCCAGCAGCTTAAGACGGGAATCCACCATATATTTT. The chain uses TRBV7-3 and TRBJ1-3; unclear D gene. Deletions cut 1 base from V and 9 bases from J, with 10 bases between. The CDR3 is 13 residues long. Per germline, CDR1 SGHTA and CDR2 FQGTGA.

This clone was seen only a few times. The rearrangement joins TRBV7-9 to TRBJ2-6; perhaps TRBD2 as D (6 bases). Trimming pared 0 bases from V and 0 bases from J, leaving 12 bases between. The length of the CDR3 is 18 residues. The V gene's germline CDR1 is SEHNR and CDR2 FQNEAQ (reference sequence). CDR3 in amino acids: CASSLAQGGGSGANVLTF. CDR3 sequence (DNA): TGTGCCAGCAGCTTAGCGCAGGGAGGTGGCTCTGGGGCCAACGTCCTGACTTTC.

The V and J genes are TRBV19 and TRBJ1-2; D uncertain. V was trimmed by 1 base and J by 4 bases, leaving 10 bases between them. CDR3 length equals 14 residues. Germline values: CDR1 LNHDA, CDR2 SQIVND (reference sequence). The CDR3 nucleotides read TGTGCCAGTAGTATAGTTTCAGGCGGCTATGGCTACACCTTC. This sequence encodes CASSIVSGGYGYTF.

The genes are TRBV20-1 and TRBJ2-1; maybe TRBD2 (6 bases). This CDR3 contains 13 residues. Trimming cost V 3 bases and J 9 bases, with 15 bases left between them. Germline-derived CDR1 and CDR2 are DFQATT and SNEGSKA (reference sequence). CDR3 nucleotides: TGCAGTGCTAGTCGCCCGGGGGAGAGTGAGCAGTTCTTC. Amino acids: CSASRPGESEQFF.

The chain carries TRBV7-9 and TRBJ2-7, with D possibly called TRBD1 or TRBD2 (5 bases each). V dropped 0 bases and J dropped 6 bases, with 21 bases sitting between them. The germline gives CDR1 SEHNR, CDR2 FQNEAQ (reference sequence). This CDR3 is 17 amino acids long. The chain's CDR3 is CASSLATLEGDVGEQYF. CDR3 sequence (DNA): TGTGCCAGCAGCTTAGCTACGCTTGAAGGGGACGTCGGCGAGCAGTACTTC.

This clone turned up a few times. The genes are TRBV19 and TRBJ2-7; no firm D call. The CDR3 extends over 13 amino acids. V was clipped by 3 bases and J by 3 bases, with 9 bases between them. Germline-derived CDR1 and CDR2 are LNHDA and SQIVND (reference sequence). In DNA, the CDR3 is TGTGCCAGTAGTATGGCATCCTACTACGAGCAGTACTTC. Its protein is CASSMASYYEQYF.

V is TRBV9 and J is TRBJ2-2, with TRBD1 matching over 10 bases. The CDR3 loop spans 15 amino acids. Germline assignment: CDR1 SGDLS and CDR2 YYNGEE. Trimming cost V 4 bases and J 5 bases; bases outside gene matches: 5. CDR3 sequence: CASSPGQGWTGELFF. Here the CDR3 DNA reads TGTGCCAGCAGCCCGGGACAGGGGTGGACCGGGGAGCTGTTTTTT.

The chain employs TRBV13 and TRBJ2-3, with D hard to call. The V gene lost 4 bases and the J gene lost 0 bases, with 14 bases spanning the gap. The germline V gene encodes CDR1 PRHDT and CDR2 FYEKMQ (reference sequence). The length of the CDR3 is 16 residues. The CDR3 spells CASSSFTIGSTDTQYF. The CDR3, as DNA: TGTGCCAGCAGCTCCTTTACTATAGGGAGCACAGATACGCAGTATTTT.

The chain uses TRBV5-1 and TRBJ2-2, with 7 nucleotides matching TRBD1. Trimming cost V 4 bases and J 6 bases; bases outside gene matches: 6. Germline V lookup: CDR1 SGHRS, CDR2 YFSETQ. The CDR3 contains 14 residues. The CDR3, as DNA: TGCGCCAGCAGCCCCGACAGGGAAGCCGGGGAGCTGTTTTTT. Translated, it gives CASSPDREAGELFF.

CDR3 nucleotides: TGTGCCAGTAGAATTGGACAGGGGAATCAGCCCCAGCATTTT. It yields the protein CASRIGQGNQPQHF. The chain joins TRBV19 to TRBJ1-5; 9 nucleotides match TRBD1. The J segment lost 4 bases and the V segment lost 6 bases, leaving 4 bases of the junction unmatched. Germline V gene lookup returns CDR1 LNHDA and CDR2 SQIVND (reference sequence). There are 14 residues in the CDR3.

This chain joins TRBV5-1 and TRBJ2-7; D might be TRBD2 (6 bases). The CDR3 consists of 16 residues. From germline, CDR1 is SGHRS and CDR2 YFSETQ. V gave up 1 base and J gave up 0 bases, with 14 bases separating them. The CDR3 reads CASSLMIARDSYEQYF. The CDR3 DNA sequence: TGCGCCAGCAGCTTGATGATAGCGCGGGACTCCTACGAGCAGTACTTC.

This clone was observed a few times. CDR3 bases: TGTGCCATAAAGGTCGGACAGGACGCGACCGGGGAGCTGTTTTTT. As protein: CAIKVGQDATGELFF. The chain recombines TRBV10-3 with TRBJ2-2, with TRBD1 matching over 7 bases. J lost 5 bases, V lost 9 bases, and 12 bases had no gene match. Germline lookup yields CDR1 ENHRY and CDR2 SYGVKD. The CDR3 spans 15 residues.

V usage is TRBV27 and J usage is TRBJ1-3, with TRBD1 identical over 7 bases. Per the germline V gene, CDR1 is MNHEY and CDR2 is SMNVEV (reference sequence). CDR3 length: 15 residues. Trimming cost V 2 bases and J 3 bases; bases outside gene matches: 4. As DNA, the CDR3 is TGTGCCAGCAGTTTAGAAGGGGGCCGTGGAAACACCATATATTTT. Protein sequence: CASSLEGGRGNTIYF.

Remarks on this clone: Other DNA sequences in the sample encode the same CDR3. This chain connects TRBV5-1 to TRBJ2-3, with TRBD1 as a possible D gene (5 bases). V was trimmed by 0 bases and J by 4 bases, leaving 9 bases between them. Germline V CDR1 and CDR2: SGHRS, YFSETQ. The CDR3 covers 14 residues. In nucleotides, the CDR3 is TGCGCCAGCAGCTTGGATCCCAGGGCAGATACGCAGTATTTT. It specifies CASSLDPRADTQYF.

This sequence joins TRBV19 and TRBJ1-2, with 7 bases matching TRBD1. The V and J ends lost 5 bases and 4 bases, in that order; junction bases with no gene match: 10. In germline, CDR1 is LNHDA, CDR2 SQIVND (reference sequence). The CDR3 is 15 residues long. CDR3 protein: CASSPRQGQSYGYTF. The CDR3 coding sequence is TGTGCCAGTAGTCCGCGACAGGGACAAAGCTATGGCTACACCTTC. The full variable domain, its missing parts supplied by reference TRBV19 and TRBJ1-2, is DGGITQSPKYLFRKEGQNVTLSCEQNLNHDAMYWYRQDPGQGLRLIYYSQIVNDFQKGDIAEGYSVSREKKESFPLTVTSAQKNPTAFYLCASSPRQGQSYGYTFGSGTRLTVV.

The chain employs TRBV15 and TRBJ2-7; no definite D call. The CDR3 loop spans 11 amino acids. The V end lost 8 bases, the J end lost 5 bases, and 10 bases lay between the germline ends. Looked up from germline, CDR1 is LNHNV and CDR2 is YYDKDF (reference sequence). CDR3 sequence: CATGGWDEQYF. The DNA of the CDR3 is TGTGCCACCGGCGGTTGGGACGAGCAGTACTTC.

The chain has TRBV5-4 and TRBJ2-5, with D unclear. This CDR3 region has 14 residues. V lost 2 bases to trimming and J lost 5 bases, with 13 bases between them. CDR1 and CDR2 (germline): SGHNT, YYREEE (reference sequence). CDR3 residues: CASSFGQSGETQYF. Written as DNA, the CDR3 is TGTGCCAGCAGCTTTGGCCAAAGTGGGGAGACCCAGTACTTC.

The rearrangement joins TRBV6-5 to TRBJ1-3; D not resolved. The CDR3 spans 13 residues. V lost 7 bases and J 0 bases, leaving 7 bases between the germline ends. Germline V gene data show CDR1 as MNHEY and CDR2 as SVGAGI. The CDR3 DNA reads TGTGCCAGCAATACTGGCTCTGGAAACACCATATATTTT. Protein product: CASNTGSGNTIYF.

The rearrangement joins TRBV7-6 to TRBJ2-3; the D is unclear. The CDR3 runs 12 residues. Trimming removed 1 base from V and 1 base from J, with 0 bases in between. CDR1 and CDR2 from the germline V gene are SGHVS and FNYEAQ. CDR3 bases: TGTGCCAGCAGCTTAGGCACAGATACGCAGTATTTT. This encodes CASSLGTDTQYF.

The chain links TRBV18 to TRBJ1-5; 9 positions match TRBD1. The CDR3 is made up of 19 amino acids. The junction had 11 bases not matched to a gene; V was cut back by 2 bases and J by 0 bases. Germline V gene data show CDR1 as KGHSH and CDR2 as LQKENI. CDR3 region: CASSPAPPGQGVSNQPQHF. The CDR3 nucleotides are TGTGCCAGCTCACCAGCTCCGCCGGGACAGGGCGTTAGCAATCAGCCCCAGCATTTT.

The chain carries TRBV5-1 and TRBJ1-1; no firm D call. Germline V lookup: CDR1 SGHRS, CDR2 YFSETQ. This CDR3 has 18 amino acids. V shed 0 bases and J shed 1 base, with 19 bases lying between them. CDR3 amino acids: CASSLALGTGPGNTEAFF. CDR3 bases: TGCGCCAGCAGCTTGGCACTAGGCACCGGGCCGGGGAACACTGAAGCTTTCTTT.

The chain recombines TRBV27 with TRBJ2-2; no firm D call. The CDR3 runs 14 residues. Germline CDR1 reads MNHEY; CDR2 reads SMNVEV (reference sequence). V was pared by 2 bases and J by 1 base, with 5 bases between. CDR3 sequence reads: CASSLVQNTGELFF. CDR3 coding DNA: TGTGCCAGCAGTTTAGTACAGAACACCGGGGAGCTGTTTTTT.

The chain has TRBV5-1 and TRBJ1-4; D unresolved. Trimming left V 3 bases short and J 8 bases short, with 11 bases between. CDR3 length equals 13 residues. The V gene's germline CDR1 is SGHRS and CDR2 YFSETQ. The CDR3 nucleotides are TGCGCCAGCAGCTACACGGGAAGGGAAAAACTGTTTTTT. Its protein product is CASSYTGREKLFF. The variable domain in full, with the rest retrieved from reference TRBV5-1 and TRBJ1-4, is KAGVTQTPRYLIKTRGQQVTLSCSPISGHRSVSWYQQTPGQGLQFLFEYFSETQRNKGNFPGRFSGRQFSNSRSEMNVSTLELGDSALYLCASSYTGREKLFFGSGTQLSVL.

This rearrangement joins TRBV5-1 to TRBJ2-3, with D hard to call. Per the germline V gene, CDR1 is SGHRS and CDR2 is YFSETQ. Trimming shortened V by 0 bases and J by 4 bases, and 15 bases separated the two germline ends. The CDR3 loop spans 16 amino acids. CDR3: CASSLAGRTASDTQYF. The CDR3 DNA sequence: TGCGCCAGCAGCTTGGCAGGTAGGACGGCTTCAGATACGCAGTATTTT.

The V call is TRBV5-1, the J call TRBJ1-3, with D unclear. V was shortened by 0 bases and J by 1 base, with 2 bases between the two germline ends. Germline CDR1 is SGHRS and CDR2 is YFSETQ. The CDR3 is 13 residues long. For the CDR3, the DNA is TGCGCCAGCAGCTTGGCTTCTGGAAACACCATATATTTT. Its protein product is CASSLASGNTIYF.

This chain joins TRBV5-1 and TRBJ2-3, with a possible D match to TRBD2 (6 bases). Germline CDR1 and CDR2: SGHRS and YFSETQ. The CDR3 spans 15 residues. V lost 0 bases, J lost 5 bases, and 13 bases lay in between. In DNA, the CDR3 is TGCGCCAGCAGCTTGGATGTTGGCGGGAAAGATACGCAGTATTTT. Its translation is CASSLDVGGKDTQYF.

This chain joins TRBV6-5 and TRBJ1-2, with D unclear. V dropped 2 bases and J dropped 8 bases, with 12 bases sitting between them. This CDR3 has 13 residues. Germline CDR1 MNHEY, CDR2 SVGAGI. DNA of the CDR3: TGTGCCAGCAGTTACAGGGTTGAGGACGGCTACACCTTC. It specifies CASSYRVEDGYTF.

V usage is TRBV6-1 and J usage is TRBJ1-4, with 7 bases aligning to TRBD1. The CDR3 totals 16 residues. Germline values: CDR1 MNHNS, CDR2 SASEGT. With 2 bases clipped from V and 3 bases from J, the junction kept 6 bases outside the gene matches. The CDR3 spells CASSENRQGANEKLFF. The CDR3 DNA reads TGTGCCAGCAGTGAAAACCGACAGGGAGCTAATGAAAAACTGTTTTTT.

This sequence joins TRBV7-3 and TRBJ2-1, with D maybe TRBD2 (6 bases). V was pared by 1 base and J by 2 bases, with 9 bases between. The CDR3 runs to 15 residues. Germline lookup yields CDR1 SGHTA and CDR2 FQGTGA. CDR3 sequence (DNA): TGTGCCAGCAGCTTAAATGGGGGGACCTACAATGAGCAGTTCTTC. Encoded protein: CASSLNGGTYNEQFF.